The clone carrying this T cell receptor beta chain was picked up a small number of times. Antigen unknown. The entry originates in a study of beta chain features in type 1 diabetes. Study-level information: Sorted cells from all samples, numbering about 98 million, were examined.

Study-level points and caveats: PCR could preferentially amplify shorter templates, alike in patients and controls. A moderate, significant TCRB CDR3 shortening appeared in type 1 diabetes across four CD4+ subsets.

Every bit of the isolated RNA underwent reverse transcription, so sequencing read expressed TCRB transcripts. Data came from immunoSEQ multiplex PCR; TCRdb stores just in-frame clones and leaves some out. This table has under 300,000 clones, about a fifth appearing once. Sorted populations were all over 95% pure. The CDR3 is 16 residues long. Germline V gives CDR1 MGHRA, CDR2 YSYEKL. With V trimmed by 2 bases and J by 1 base, 7 bases remained unmatched. The sample taken for sequencing was naive CD4+ T cells from blood. The clonotype comes from a woman in her thirties or forties with type 1 diabetes. This chain joins TRBV4-1 and TRBJ1-1; 7 bases match TRBD1. CDR3 DNA: TGCGCCAGCAGCCAAATACCTGACAGGGCGAACACTGAAGCTTTCTTT. This sequence encodes CASSQIPDRANTEAFF.